Sequencing of this TCR beta chain was carried out in a study of cytomegalovirus exposure and HLA in healthy donors. Study in general: A later analysis reported the 100 to 150 validation repertoires used the same platform as the approximately 670 first-cohort repertoires.

Study-wide results and caveats: Researchers reported that a few CMV-associated chains were confirmed in vitro as CMV antigen-specific.

About this clone itself: The antigen remains unidentified.

The V gene's germline CDR1 is MNHNS and CDR2 SASEGT. V was shortened by 2 bases and J by 5 bases, with 12 bases between the two germline ends. CDR3 size: 14 residues. Some clones are missing from TCRdb's copy, which holds only in-frame ones; the method was immunoSEQ multiplex PCR. The table shows tens of thousands of clones, with roughly 91% occurring only once. Material for sequencing was PBMCs. The chain uses TRBV6-1 and TRBJ1-2; no reliable D call. The source is a woman younger than 45 in good health and CMV-seronegative. CDR3 bases: TGTGCCAGCAGTGAACTTACGGGTATTTATGGCTACACCTTC. It specifies CASSELTGIYGYTF.